This TCR beta chain was obtained from a study of technical replicates of blood from a handful of donors. Some clones are missing from TCRdb's copy, which holds only in-frame ones; the method was immunoSEQ multiplex PCR. The profile shows approximately 10,000 clones, roughly 93% of them singletons. The V and J ends lost 0 bases and 6 bases respectively, with 8 bases between them. Germline values: CDR1 MNHEY, CDR2 SVGAGI. The CDR3 has 13 residues. This sequence originates from a human donor in good health. Sequencing was done on a sample of PBMCs. The rearrangement joins TRBV6-5 to TRBJ1-2, with D possibly TRBD1 on 5 matching bases. The CDR3 region has the DNA TGTGCCAGCAGTTACTCTGGGGGGGATGGCTACACCTTC. As protein: CASSYSGGDGYTF.